This T cell receptor beta chain was captured by sequencing in a study of T cell responses to AZD1222 COVID-19 vaccine. Findings of the study overall: There were repertoire samples only from the period after the peak T cell response.

The repertoire was sequenced with immunoSEQ multiplex PCR; TCRdb's copy has only in-frame clones and lacks some. Among roughly 120,000 clones, 85% to 95% were seen once, and the ten largest hold 7.8%. The CDR3 runs 13 residues. Trimming pared 4 bases from V and 0 bases from J, leaving 9 bases between. Germline assignment: CDR1 GTSNPN and CDR2 SVGIG (reference sequence). With respect to this clone: The antigen is unknown.

The sequence was collected from an adult in good health. This specimen was peripheral blood, taken on day 0 of AZD1222 vaccination. The chain joins TRBV30 to TRBJ1-1; a possible D gene is TRBD1 (5 bases). The CDR3 loop is CAWKKDMNTEAFF. The CDR3 nucleotides read TGTGCCTGGAAGAAGGACATGAACACTGAAGCTTTCTTT. The whole variable domain, remainder taken from reference TRBV30 and TRBJ1-1, is SQTIHQWPATLVQPVGSPLSLECTVEGTSNPNLYWYRQAAGRGLQLLFYSVGIGQISSEVPQNLSASRPQDRQFILSSKKLLLSDSGFYLCAWKKDMNTEAFFGQGTRLTVV.